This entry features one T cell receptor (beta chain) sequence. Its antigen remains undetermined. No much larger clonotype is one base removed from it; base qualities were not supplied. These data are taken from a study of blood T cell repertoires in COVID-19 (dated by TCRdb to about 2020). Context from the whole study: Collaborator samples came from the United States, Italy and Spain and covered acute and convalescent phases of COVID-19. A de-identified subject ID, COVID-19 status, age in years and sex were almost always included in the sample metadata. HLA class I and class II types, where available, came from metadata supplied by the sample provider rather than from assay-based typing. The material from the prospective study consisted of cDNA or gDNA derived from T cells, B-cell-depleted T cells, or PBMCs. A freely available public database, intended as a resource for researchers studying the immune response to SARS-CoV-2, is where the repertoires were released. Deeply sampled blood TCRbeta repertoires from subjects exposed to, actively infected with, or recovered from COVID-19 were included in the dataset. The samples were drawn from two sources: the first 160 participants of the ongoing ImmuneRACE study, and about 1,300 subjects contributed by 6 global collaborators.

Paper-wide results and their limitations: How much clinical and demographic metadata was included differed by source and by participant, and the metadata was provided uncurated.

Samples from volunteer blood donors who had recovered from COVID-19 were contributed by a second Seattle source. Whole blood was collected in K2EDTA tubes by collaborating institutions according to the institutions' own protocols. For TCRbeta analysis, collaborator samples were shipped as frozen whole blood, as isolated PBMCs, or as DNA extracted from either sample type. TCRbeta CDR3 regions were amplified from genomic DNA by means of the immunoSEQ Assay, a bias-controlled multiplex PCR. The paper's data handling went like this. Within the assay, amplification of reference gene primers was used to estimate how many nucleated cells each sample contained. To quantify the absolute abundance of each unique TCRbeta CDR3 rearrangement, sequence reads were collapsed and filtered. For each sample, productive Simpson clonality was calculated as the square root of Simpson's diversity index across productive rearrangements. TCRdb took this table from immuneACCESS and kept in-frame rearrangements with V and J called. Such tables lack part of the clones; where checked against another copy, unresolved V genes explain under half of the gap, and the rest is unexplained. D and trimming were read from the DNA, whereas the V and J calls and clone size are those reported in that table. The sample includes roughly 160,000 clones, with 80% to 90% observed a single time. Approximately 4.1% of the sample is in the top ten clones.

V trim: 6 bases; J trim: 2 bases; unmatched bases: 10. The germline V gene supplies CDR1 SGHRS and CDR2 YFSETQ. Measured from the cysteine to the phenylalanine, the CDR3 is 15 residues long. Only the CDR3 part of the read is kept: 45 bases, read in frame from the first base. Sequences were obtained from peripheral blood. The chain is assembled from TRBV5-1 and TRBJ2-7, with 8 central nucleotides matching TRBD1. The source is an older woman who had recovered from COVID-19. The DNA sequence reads TGCGCCAGCACCCGGACAGGGCTGAGAACCTACGAGCAGTACTTC. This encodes CASTRTGLRTYEQYF.